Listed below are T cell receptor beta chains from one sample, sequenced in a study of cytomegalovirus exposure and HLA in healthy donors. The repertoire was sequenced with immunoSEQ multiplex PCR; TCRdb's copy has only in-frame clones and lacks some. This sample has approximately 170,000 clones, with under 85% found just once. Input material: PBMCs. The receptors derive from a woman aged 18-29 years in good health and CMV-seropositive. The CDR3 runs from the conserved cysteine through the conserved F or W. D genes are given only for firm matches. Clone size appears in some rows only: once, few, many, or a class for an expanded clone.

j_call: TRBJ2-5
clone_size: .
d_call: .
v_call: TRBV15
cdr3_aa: CATSRDRGETQYF
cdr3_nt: TGTGCCACCAGCAGAGATAGGGGTGAGACCCAGTACTTC

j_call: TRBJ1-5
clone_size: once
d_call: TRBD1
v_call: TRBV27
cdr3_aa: CASSQGAGGLFQPQHF
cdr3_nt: TGTGCCAGCAGCCAAGGAGCAGGGGGATTGTTTCAGCCCCAGCATTTT

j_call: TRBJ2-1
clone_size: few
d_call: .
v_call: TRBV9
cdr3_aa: CASSVGGRESGEQFF
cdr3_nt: TGTGCCAGCAGCGTAGGGGGCAGGGAATCAGGTGAGCAGTTCTTC

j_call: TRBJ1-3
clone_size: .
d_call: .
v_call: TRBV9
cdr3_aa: CASSGPRDYVGNTIYF
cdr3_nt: TGTGCCAGCAGCGGCCCCCGGGACTACGTAGGAAACACCATATATTTT

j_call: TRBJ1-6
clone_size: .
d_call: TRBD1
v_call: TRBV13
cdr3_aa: CASSLLSGTGVGSPLHF
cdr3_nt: TGTGCCAGCAGCCTCCTATCCGGGACAGGGGTGGGTTCACCCCTCCACTTT

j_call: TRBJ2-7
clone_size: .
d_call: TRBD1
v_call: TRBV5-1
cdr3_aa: CASSSPGTASYEQYF
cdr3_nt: TGCGCCAGCAGCTCCCCCGGGACAGCGTCTTACGAGCAGTACTTC

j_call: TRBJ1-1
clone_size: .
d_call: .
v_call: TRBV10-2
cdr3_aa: CASNIGQWNSEAFF
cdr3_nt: TGCGCCAGCAATATAGGACAGTGGAACTCTGAAGCTTTCTTT

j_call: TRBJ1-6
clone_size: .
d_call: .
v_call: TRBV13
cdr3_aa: CASSLYPGYDNSPLHF
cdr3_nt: TGTGCCAGCAGCTTATATCCGGGATACGATAATTCACCCCTCCACTTT

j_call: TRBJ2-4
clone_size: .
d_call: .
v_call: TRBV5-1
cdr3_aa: CASSLGLAKNIQYF
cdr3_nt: TGCGCCAGCAGCTTGGGACTAGCCAAAAACATTCAGTACTTC

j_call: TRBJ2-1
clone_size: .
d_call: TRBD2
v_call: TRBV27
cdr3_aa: CASSLWTSGDEQFF
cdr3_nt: TGTGCCAGCAGTTTATGGACTAGCGGTGATGAGCAGTTCTTC

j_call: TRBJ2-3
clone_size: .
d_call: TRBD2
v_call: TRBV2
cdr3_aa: CAREVSGGRSTDTQYF
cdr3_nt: TGTGCCAGGGAGGTCAGCGGGGGCCGGAGCACAGATACGCAGTATTTT

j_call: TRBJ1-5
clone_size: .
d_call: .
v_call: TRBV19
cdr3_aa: CASSIGQGPQPQHF
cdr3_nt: TGTGCCAGTAGTATAGGGCAGGGGCCCCAGCCCCAGCATTTT

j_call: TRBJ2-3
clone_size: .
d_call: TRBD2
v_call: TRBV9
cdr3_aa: CASSIQRGDPPDTQYF
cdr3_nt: TGTGCCAGCAGCATCCAGCGGGGGGACCCCCCAGATACGCAGTATTTT

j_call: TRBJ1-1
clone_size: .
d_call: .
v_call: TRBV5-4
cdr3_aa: CASSGANTEAFF
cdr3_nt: TGTGCCAGCAGCGGGGCGAACACTGAAGCTTTCTTT

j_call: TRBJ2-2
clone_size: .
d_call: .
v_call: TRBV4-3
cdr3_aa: CASSQEPPRAGAFGELFF
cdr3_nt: TGCGCCAGCAGCCAAGAACCCCCCCGGGCAGGGGCGTTCGGGGAGCTGTTTTTT

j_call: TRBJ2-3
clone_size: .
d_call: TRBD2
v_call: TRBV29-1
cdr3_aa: CSVEGLAGGTDTQYF
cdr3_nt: TGCAGCGTTGAGGGACTAGCGGGGGGCACAGATACGCAGTATTTT

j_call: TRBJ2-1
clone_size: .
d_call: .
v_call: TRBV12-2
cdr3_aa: CASLKQGDTGAGKFF
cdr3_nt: TGTGCAAGTCTAAAACAGGGGGACACAGGGGCCGGGAAGTTCTTC

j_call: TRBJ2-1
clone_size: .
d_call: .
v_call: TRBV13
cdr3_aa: CASSLGRGNEQFF
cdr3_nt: TGTGCCAGCAGCTTAGGCAGGGGCAATGAGCAGTTCTTC

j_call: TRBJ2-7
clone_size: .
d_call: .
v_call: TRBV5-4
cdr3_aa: CASSLESNLEQYF
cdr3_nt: TGTGCCAGCAGCTTGGAGAGTAACCTCGAGCAGTACTTC

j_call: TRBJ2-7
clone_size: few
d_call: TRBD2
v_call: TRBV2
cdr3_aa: CASTGTSVLYEQYF
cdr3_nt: TGTGCCAGCACCGGGACTAGCGTCCTCTACGAGCAGTACTTC

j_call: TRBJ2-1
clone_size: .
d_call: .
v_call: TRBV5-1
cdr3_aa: CASSGSSYNEQFF
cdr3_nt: TGCGCCAGCAGCGGGAGCTCCTACAATGAGCAGTTCTTC

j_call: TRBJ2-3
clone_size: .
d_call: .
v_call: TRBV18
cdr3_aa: CASSSRDSDTQYF
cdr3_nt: TGTGCCAGCTCATCCAGGGATTCCGATACGCAGTATTTT

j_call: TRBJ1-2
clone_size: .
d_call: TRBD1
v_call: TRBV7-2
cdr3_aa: CASSLANTGQGYGYTF
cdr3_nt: TGTGCCAGCAGCTTAGCCAACACGGGACAGGGGTATGGCTACACCTTC

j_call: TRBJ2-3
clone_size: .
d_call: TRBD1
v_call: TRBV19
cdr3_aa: CASSIDLGGGDTQYF
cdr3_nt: TGTGCCAGTAGTATAGATCTAGGGGGCGGAGATACGCAGTATTTT

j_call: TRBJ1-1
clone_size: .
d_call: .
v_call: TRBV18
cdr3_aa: CASSRTRVSGDTEAFF
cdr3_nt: TGTGCCAGCTCACGAACTCGGGTGTCAGGGGACACTGAAGCTTTCTTT

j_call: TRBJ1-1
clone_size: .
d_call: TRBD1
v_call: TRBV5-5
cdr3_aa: CASSTWTGGTEAFF
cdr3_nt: TGTGCCAGCAGCACATGGACAGGGGGCACTGAAGCTTTCTTT

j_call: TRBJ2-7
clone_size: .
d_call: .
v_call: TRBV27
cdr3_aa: CASRQRGAPSYEQYF
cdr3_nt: TGTGCCAGCAGACAACGGGGGGCCCCGTCCTACGAGCAGTACTTC

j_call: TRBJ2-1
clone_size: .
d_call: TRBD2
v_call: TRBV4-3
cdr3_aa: CASSQDLSGGGNEQFF
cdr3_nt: TGCGCCAGCAGCCAAGATCTTAGCGGGGGGGGCAATGAGCAGTTCTTC

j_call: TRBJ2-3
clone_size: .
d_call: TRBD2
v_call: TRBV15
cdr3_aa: CATSRDRAGGPGTDTQYF
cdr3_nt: TGTGCCACCAGCAGAGATCGGGCGGGGGGGCCCGGCACAGATACGCAGTATTTT

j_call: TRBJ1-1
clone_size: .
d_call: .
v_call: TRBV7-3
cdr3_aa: CASSLLGGGGGNTEAFF
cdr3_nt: TGTGCCAGCAGCTTACTGGGTGGGGGCGGAGGGAACACTGAAGCTTTCTTT

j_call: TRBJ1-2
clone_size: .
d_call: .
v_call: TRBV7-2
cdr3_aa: CASSLAVQSYGYTF
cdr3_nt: TGTGCCAGCAGCTTAGCGGTACAATCCTATGGCTACACCTTC

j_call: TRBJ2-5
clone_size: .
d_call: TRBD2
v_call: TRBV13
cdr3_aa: CASSFRGGAQETQYF
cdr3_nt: TGTGCCAGCAGCTTTCGCGGGGGGGCCCAAGAGACCCAGTACTTC

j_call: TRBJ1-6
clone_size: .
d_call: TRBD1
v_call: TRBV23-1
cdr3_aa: CASITGQGTSPLHF
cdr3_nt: TGCGCCAGCATCACAGGACAGGGTACTTCGCCCCTCCACTTT

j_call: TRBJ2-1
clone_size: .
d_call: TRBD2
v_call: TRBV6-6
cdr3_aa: CASRDLLAGAYNEQFF
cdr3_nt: TGTGCCAGCAGGGACCTACTAGCGGGGGCCTACAATGAGCAGTTCTTC

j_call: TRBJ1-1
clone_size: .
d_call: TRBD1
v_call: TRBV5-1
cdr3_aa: CASSLDGTGAGEAFF
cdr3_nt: TGCGCCAGCAGCTTGGATGGGACAGGGGCGGGGGAAGCTTTCTTT

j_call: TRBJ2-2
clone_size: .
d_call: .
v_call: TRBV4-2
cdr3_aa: CASSRESAANTGELFF
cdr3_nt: TGTGCCAGCAGCCGAGAGTCCGCGGCGAACACCGGGGAGCTGTTTTTT

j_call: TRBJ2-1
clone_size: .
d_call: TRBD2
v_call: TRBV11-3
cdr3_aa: CASSLVSGGVSYNEQFF
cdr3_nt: TGTGCCAGCAGCTTAGTCTCGGGGGGGGTTTCCTACAATGAGCAGTTCTTC

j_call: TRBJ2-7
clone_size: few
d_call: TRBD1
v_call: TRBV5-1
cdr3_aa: CASSLRSGTGSLVSSYEQYF
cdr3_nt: TGCGCCAGCAGCTTGCGATCCGGGACAGGGAGTTTAGTAAGCTCCTACGAGCAGTACTTC

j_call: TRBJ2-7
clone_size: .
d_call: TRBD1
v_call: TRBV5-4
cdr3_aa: CASSSRDRAEQYF
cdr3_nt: TGTGCCAGCAGCTCCCGGGACAGGGCCGAGCAGTACTTC

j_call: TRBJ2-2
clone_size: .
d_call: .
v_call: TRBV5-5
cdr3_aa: CASSLDGRLRTGELFF
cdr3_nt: TGTGCCAGCAGCTTGGACGGCAGGCTCCGCACCGGGGAGCTGTTTTTT